This T cell receptor (beta chain) was captured by sequencing in a study of T cell responses to AZD1222 COVID-19 vaccine. General study points: The donors showed a predominance of white British ancestry and of females, with possible underestimation of clonal diversity.

A word on this clone: The antigen is unknown.

Assay: immunoSEQ multiplex PCR; the TCRdb copy retains only in-frame clones and omits some. Among around 67,000 clones listed, around four fifths were seen once. Combined were second doses at about 4 or about 12 weeks. The CDR3 has 13 residues. Trimming cost V 7 bases and J 7 bases, with 16 bases left between them. The J gene is TRBJ1-2, the V gene TRBV12-3 or TRBV12-4; a weak D match, TRBD1 (5 bases). The TCR comes from an adult who received the AZD1222 COVID-19 vaccine. Sequenced material: peripheral blood, taken 28 days after the second AZD1222 dose. The CDR3 loop is CASTQQGIFGYTF. Written as DNA, the CDR3 is TGTGCCAGCACCCAGCAGGGTATTTTTGGCTACACCTTC.